Listed here are 20 T cell receptor beta chains from one sample, sequenced in a study of T cells in Graves' hyperthyroidism and ophthalmopathy. RNA transcripts yielded amplified TCR beta CDR3 regions. The HTBI primer set drove a first-round RT-PCR of the TCR CDR3. A single record per CDR3 protein comes from TCRdb applying MiXCR to the multiplex PCR reads. The sample consists of almost 600,000 distinct CDR3 sequences, roughly 46% of them appearing once. The sequenced sample consisted of peripheral blood or thyroid tissue (not recorded which). The receptor set was obtained from a woman between 18 and 29 years old with Graves' hyperthyroidism.

The V gene is TRBV24-1, the J gene TRBJ2-5, with D tentatively TRBD2 (5 bases). CDR1 KGHDR and CDR2 SFDVKD come from the germline V gene. The CDR3 runs 14 residues. Deletions cut 2 bases from V and 0 bases from J, with 6 bases between. CDR3 DNA sequence: TGTGCCACCAGTGATTGGAGGTACCAAGAGACCCAGTACTTC. Its protein is CATSDWRYQETQYF.

This clonotype was observed at least ten times. The J gene is TRBJ1-4, the V gene TRBV6-1; D unclear. There are 11 residues in the CDR3. Germline values: CDR1 MNHNS, CDR2 SASEGT. The V end lost 8 bases, the J end lost 7 bases, and 8 bases lay between the germline ends. Here the CDR3 reads CASSRGEKLFF. CDR3 DNA: TGTGCCAGCTCCCGAGGTGAAAAACTGTTTTTT.

The chain joins TRBV20-1 to TRBJ2-7; 9 positions agree with TRBD1. This CDR3 spans 13 amino acids. The V gene's germline CDR1 is DFQATT and CDR2 SNEGSKA (reference sequence). V shed 6 bases and J 5 bases; nucleotides not matched to a gene: 8. CDR3 protein: CSASRDRVHEQYF. The DNA for the CDR3 is TGCAGTGCGAGCCGGGACAGGGTCCACGAGCAGTACTTC.

The genes are TRBV7-8 and TRBJ1-5, with no clear D. Trimming removed 5 bases at V and 15 bases at J, with 17 bases between. CDR1 is SGHVS, CDR2 FQNEAQ, per germline. The CDR3 extends over 12 amino acids. The CDR3 protein is CASSARGRTRHF. The CDR3 bases are TGTGCCAGCAGCGCCCGTGGGCGGACTAGGCATTTT. Variable domain in full (rest from reference TRBV7-8 and TRBJ1-5): GAGVSQSPRYKVAKRGQDVALRCDPISGHVSLFWYQQALGQGPEFLTYFQNEAQLDKSGLPSDRFFAERPEGSVSTLKIQRTQQEDSAVYLCASSARGRTRHFGDGTRLSIL.

This clonotype was detected ten times or more. This chain joins TRBV7-8 and TRBJ1-4; D is uncertain. Germline-derived CDR1 and CDR2 are SGHVS and FQNEAQ. The CDR3 has 14 amino acids. Between the trimmed V and J ends, which lost 7 bases and 0 bases, there was a span of 9 bases. The CDR3 sequence: CASTWRTTNEKLFF. The CDR3 DNA follows: TGTGCCAGCACCTGGAGGACAACTAATGAAAAACTGTTTTTT.

This clonotype was detected ten times or more. This chain links TRBV7-2 with TRBJ2-2; D not certain. Germline V gene sequence: CDR1 SGHTA, CDR2 FQGNSA. The CDR3 is 15 residues long. Trimming took off 0 bases at V and 3 bases at J, with 8 bases between the two ends. CDR3 amino acids: CASSLAGMDTGELFF. As DNA, the CDR3 is TGTGCCAGCAGCTTAGCGGGAATGGACACCGGGGAGCTGTTTTTT.

The chain combines TRBV6-1 with TRBJ2-5, with D possibly being TRBD1 (6 bases). Looked up from germline, CDR1 is MNHNS and CDR2 is SASEGT. V was pared by 5 bases and J by 0 bases, with 13 bases between. This CDR3 contains 15 residues. CDR3 sequence: CASSRYRDNQETQYF. CDR3 nucleotide sequence: TGTGCCAGCAGTCGGTACCGGGACAACCAAGAGACCCAGTACTTC.

Many counts were recorded for this clonotype. The V call is TRBV2, the J call TRBJ2-7; D might be TRBD2 (5 bases). V shed 6 bases and J shed 3 bases, with 15 bases lying between them. CDR3 size: 14 residues. Germline CDR1 and CDR2: SNHLY and FYNNEI. The CDR3 protein is CASRKEVALYEQYF. CDR3 DNA: TGTGCCAGCAGGAAGGAGGTAGCCCTCTACGAGCAGTACTTC.

The chain has TRBV15 and TRBJ2-5, with D perhaps TRBD1 (6 bases). Trimming took off 0 bases at V and 6 bases at J, with 20 bases between the two ends. CDR3 length: 17 amino acids. Germline loops: CDR1 LNHNV, CDR2 YYDKDF (reference sequence). CDR3 region: CATSRDSPWQGIKTQYF. CDR3 nucleotide sequence: TGTGCCACCAGCAGAGATTCTCCCTGGCAGGGGATCAAGACCCAGTACTTC.

This chain joins TRBV7-3 and TRBJ2-2; D is perhaps TRBD1 (5 bases). The CDR3 spans 16 residues. V lost 4 bases, J lost 0 bases, and 12 bases lay in between. Germline CDR1 reads SGHTA; CDR2 reads FQGTGA. CDR3 bases: TGTGCCAGCAGCTCATACAGGTTATCGAACACCGGGGAGCTGTTTTTT. This encodes CASSSYRLSNTGELFF. Variable domain in full (rest from reference TRBV7-3 and TRBJ2-2): GAGVSQTPSNKVTEKGKYVELRCDPISGHTALYWYRQSLGQGPEFLIYFQGTGAADDSGLPNDRFFAVRPEGSVSTLKIQRTERGDSAVYLCASSSYRLSNTGELFFGEGSRLTVL.

V and J are TRBV6-1 and TRBJ2-7; 8 bases map to TRBD1. V trimming: 1 base; J trimming: 4 bases; junction bases outside the gene matches: 9. The CDR3 runs 16 residues. From germline, CDR1 is MNHNS and CDR2 SASEGT. The CDR3 nucleotides are TGTGCCAGCAGTGAAGAAAAGAGTGGACAGGGATACGAGCAGTACTTC. Protein: CASSEEKSGQGYEQYF.

This rearrangement joins TRBV24-1 to TRBJ1-5; D may be TRBD1 (6 bases). The germline V gene encodes CDR1 KGHDR and CDR2 SFDVKD. There are 14 residues in the CDR3. The CDR3 spells CATSGAYSNQPQHF. For the CDR3, the DNA is TGTGCTACCTCAGGGGCTTATAGCAATCAGCCCCAGCATTTT.

The rearrangement joins TRBV20-1 to TRBJ2-5, with TRBD2 identical over 9 bases. V lost 4 bases and J lost 11; bases outside the gene matches: 20. CDR3 length equals 16 residues. The germline V gene encodes CDR1 DFQATT and CDR2 SNEGSKA (reference sequence). CDR3 nucleotides: TGCAGTGCTACTCCAATAGCGGGGACTAGCACAGATACGCAGTACTTC. Residues: CSATPIAGTSTDTQYF.

In its sample, this clonotype was seen many times. A single base separates this from a much larger clone, so it may be a read error. This chain links TRBV4-2 with TRBJ2-7; the D gene could be TRBD1 or TRBD2 (5 bases each). V was cut by 2 bases and J by 3 bases, with 8 bases left in between. Germline values: CDR1 LGHNA, CDR2 YNFKEQ. The CDR3 contains 13 residues. The CDR3 region is CASSQRDGYEQYF. DNA of the CDR3: TGTGCCAGCAGCCAAAGGGACGGCTACGAGCAGTACTTC.

V and J are TRBV2 and TRBJ1-5; a weak D match, TRBD1 (5 bases). CDR3 length: 14 residues. V was pared by 6 bases and J by 7 bases, with 16 bases between. CDR1 is SNHLY and CDR2 is FYNNEI in the germline V gene. The CDR3 spells CASSGPGGRQPQHF. The CDR3 nucleotides are TGTGCCAGCAGCGGACCGGGGGGAAGGCAGCCCCAGCATTTT.

The chain employs TRBV29-1 and TRBJ2-7; 14 nucleotides match TRBD2. Per the germline V gene, CDR1 is SQVTM and CDR2 is ANQGSEA. CDR3 length equals 13 residues. The CDR3 loop is CSLWGTSGREQYF. In nucleotides, the CDR3 is TGCAGTTTATGGGGGACTAGCGGGAGAGAGCAGTACTTC.

The CDR3 DNA is TGTGCCAGCAGCTCACCTGGGACAATTAAGAACACTGAAGCTTTCTTT. Encoded protein: CASSSPGTIKNTEAFF. The V and J genes are TRBV5-6 and TRBJ1-1; D perhaps matches TRBD1 (6 bases). V lost 3 bases to trimming and J lost 1 base, with 16 bases between them. The CDR3 sequence is 16 residues long. Germline loops: CDR1 SGHDT, CDR2 YYEEEE.

The table lists this clonotype with a few counts. The chain couples TRBV5-1 to TRBJ2-6; 7 bases agree with TRBD1. The CDR3 has 16 amino acids. After removal of 3 bases from V and 0 bases from J, the junction contained 3 bases not matched to a gene. The V gene's germline CDR1 is SGHRS and CDR2 YFSETQ. This CDR3 is CASSSGQISGANVLTF. The CDR3 DNA is TGCGCCAGCAGCTCGGGACAGATCTCTGGGGCCAACGTCCTGACTTTC.

There are many counts of this clonotype. The chain has TRBV20-1 and TRBJ1-2, with 7 nucleotides matching TRBD1. From germline, CDR1 is DFQATT and CDR2 SNEGSKA (reference sequence). CDR3 length equals 12 residues. V lost 5 bases and J lost 8; bases outside the gene matches: 8. The CDR3 region has the DNA TGCAGTGCTGTCAGGGGGATGTCCGGCTACACCTTC. Protein: CSAVRGMSGYTF.

The gene calls are TRBV30 and TRBJ2-7; D is perhaps TRBD1 (5 bases). CDR1 GTSNPN and CDR2 SVGIG come from the germline V gene (reference sequence). The V end lost 8 bases, the J end lost 3 bases, and 14 bases lay between the germline ends. The CDR3 runs to 12 residues. The CDR3 coding sequence is TGTGCCGGATATCGTAGGGGCTACGAGCAGTACTTC. Translating gives CAGYRRGYEQYF.